This TCR beta chain derives from a study of control samples from healthy donors and cancer patients. Clones were read by immunoSEQ multiplex PCR, and TCRdb kept only the in-frame ones, dropping some. The table includes 150,000 to 200,000 clones, around 91% detected once. CDR1 and CDR2 from the germline V gene are MDHEN and SYDVKM. The CDR3 is 13 amino acids. V was clipped by 2 bases and J by 6 bases, with 11 bases between them. The sample comprised blood. The chain uses TRBV28 and TRBJ2-7; tentative D call: TRBD2 (5 bases). The source is a woman between 45 and 65 years old in good health. The CDR3 coding sequence is TGTGCCAGCAGTTTAGTCCAACGGGGCGAGCAGTACTTC. The encoded protein is CASSLVQRGEQYF.